The 28 T cell receptor beta chains below come from one sample, sequenced in a study of metastatic and nonmetastatic thyroid tumors. Using MiXCR, TCRdb reanalyzed the PCR reads. The sample lists around 30,000 clones, 20% to 30% occurring once. Ahead of thyroid surgery, no patient had received treatment of any kind. Material: blood. The receptors here all came from a female donor with papillary thyroid cancer or a benign thyroid nodule (not recorded which). Some clones in this sample may be carry-over from other donors' samples.

This clone was counted at least ten times. V gene TRBV5-8 combines with J gene TRBJ1-5; no clear D gene. Germline lookup yields CDR1 SGHTS and CDR2 YDEGEE. The CDR3 has 12 residues. The V end was cut by 1 base, the J end by 4 bases, with 3 bases between. The CDR3 sequence: CASSLSNQPQHF. As DNA, the CDR3 is TGTGCCAGCAGCTTGTCTAATCAGCCCCAGCATTTT.

This clone was detected many times. Other DNA sequences in this specimen translate into the identical CDR3. The chain employs TRBV5-5 and TRBJ1-2; D is undetermined. The ends were cut back, 4 bases at V and 3 bases at J, with 16 bases in the middle. Germline V gives CDR1 SGHKS, CDR2 YYEKEE (reference sequence). The CDR3 extends over 15 amino acids. CDR3 bases: TGTGCCAGCAGCGTAGAGGTTCGAGGGTACTATGGCTACACCTTC. It codes for CASSVEVRGYYGYTF.

The rearrangement uses TRBV7-9 and TRBJ2-7, with 12 bases fitting TRBD2. Germline V gene sequence: CDR1 SEHNR, CDR2 FQNEAQ (reference sequence). The CDR3 is made up of 14 amino acids. V gave up 5 bases and J gave up 4 bases; unmatched junction bases: 3. The CDR3, as DNA: TGTGCCAGCAGCACCGGGACTAGCGGGTACGAGCAGTACTTC. Its protein is CASSTGTSGYEQYF.

This clone showed up many times. A junction end diverges from the germline sequence, so it may reflect a read error. The chain couples TRBV6-2 or TRBV6-3 to TRBJ2-7; 9 bases are shared with TRBD2. The CDR3 extends over 14 amino acids. Looked up from germline, CDR1 is MNHEY and CDR2 is SVGEGT. The CDR3 spells CASTTGTSSHEQYF. CDR3 sequence (DNA): TGTGCCAGCACCACCGGGACTAGCTCCCACGAGCAGTACTTC.

This clone has only a few counts. The CDR3 bases are TGTGCCAGCAGCTTAGGGAGAGTAGGGTACAAGCAGTACTTC. Translating it yields CASSLGRVGYKQYF. V is TRBV11-2 and J is TRBJ2-7; D gene uncertain. Trimming took 1 base from V and 8 from J, leaving 15 bases between them. Germline V gene lookup returns CDR1 SGHAT and CDR2 FQNNGV. CDR3 length: 14 amino acids.

A word on this clone: A junction boundary mismatches the germline segment, possibly from a read error. J is TRBJ1-2 and V is TRBV27; D is uncertain. The CDR3 spans 15 residues. Germline loops: CDR1 MNHEY, CDR2 SMNVEV (reference sequence). The CDR3 DNA follows: TGTGCCAGCAGTTTAACCGGGCGCGCTAACGATGGCTACACCTTC. Its translation: CASSLTGRANDGYTF.

This clone was seen ten or more times. The chain is built from TRBV18 and TRBJ2-2, with D uncertain. Trimming shortened V by 6 bases and J by 6 bases, and 17 bases separated the two germline ends. Germline assignment: CDR1 KGHSH and CDR2 LQKENI. This CDR3 comprises 15 residues. The CDR3, as DNA: TGTGCCAGCTCCCCGACGTCACCAAAGCCCGGGGAGCTGTTTTTT. Encoded protein: CASSPTSPKPGELFF.

By its share, this clone is medium-sized. The chain has TRBV11-2 and TRBJ2-7, with 9 bases fitting TRBD1. With V trimmed by 5 bases and J by 2 bases, 10 bases remained unmatched. This CDR3 is 16 amino acids long. CDR1 and CDR2 from the germline V gene are SGHAT and FQNNGV. CDR3 amino acids: CASSTIRGDRAYEQYF. As DNA, the CDR3 is TGTGCCAGCAGCACCATACGGGGGGACAGGGCCTACGAGCAGTACTTC.

The genes are TRBV20-1 and TRBJ1-6, with 9 bases that match TRBD1. Germline V gives CDR1 DFQATT, CDR2 SNEGSKA (reference sequence). The CDR3 runs 17 residues. Trimming removed 3 bases from V and 18 bases from J; junction bases left unmatched: 24. The CDR3 spells CSASETGTGLSVTRSHF. CDR3 DNA sequence: TGCAGTGCTAGTGAAACCGGGACAGGGCTTTCTGTCACCCGTAGCCACTTT.

This clone was recorded at least ten times. V usage is TRBV19 and J usage is TRBJ2-3; the D call may be TRBD1 or TRBD2 (5 bases each). Per germline, CDR1 LNHDA and CDR2 SQIVND (reference sequence). V was cut by 7 bases and J by 2 bases, with 13 bases left in between. The CDR3 runs 14 residues. The CDR3 coding sequence is TGTGCCAGTAACGAGGGACCCCTCACAGATACGCAGTATTTT. Translating it yields CASNEGPLTDTQYF.

This chain links TRBV6-1 with TRBJ1-1, with D unresolved. With 6 bases removed from V and 11 bases from J, the gap between germline ends came to 19 bases. The CDR3 is 13 residues long. The germline gives CDR1 MNHNS, CDR2 SASEGT. The CDR3 bases are TGTGCCAGCAGAGCGACGGGTGCTCTCGGTGCTTTCTTT. Translation: CASRATGALGAFF.

About this clone: Here the CDR3 omits its conserved ending phenylalanine or tryptophan, so a read error is the likely source. The DNA is left out, because the CDR3 cannot be placed on it with certainty; the CDR3 is given as TCRdb lists it. V gene TRBV6-2 or TRBV6-3 combines with J gene TRBJ2-1; TRBD1 was called by the table and not checked on the DNA. Including both end residues, the CDR3 is 12 amino acids long. The V gene's germline CDR1 is MNHEY and CDR2 SVGEGT. CDR3 protein: CAEGRGYNEQNN.

The CDR3 bases are TGTGCCAGCCAATTACGGAATAACGGACGATATGTGCAGTTCTTC. Translating it yields CASQLRNNGRYVQFF. This rearrangement joins TRBV27 to TRBJ2-1, with no clear D. Germline values: CDR1 MNHEY, CDR2 SMNVEV (reference sequence). Trimming stripped 8 bases from V and 12 bases from J, with 26 bases between. The CDR3 loop spans 15 amino acids.

Points on this clone: The junction does not match germline at one end; this may be a read error. The chain recombines TRBV20-1 with TRBJ2-1, with a possible D match to TRBD2 (6 bases). The CDR3 is 14 amino acids. Germline values: CDR1 DFQATT, CDR2 SNEGSKA (reference sequence). CDR3 region: CSARGRADYPERFF. The CDR3 region has the DNA TGCAGTGCTAGAGGAAGGGCGGACTATCCAGAGCGGTTCTTC.

This clone was detected ten times or more. The chain joins TRBV10-1 to TRBJ2-3; 8 bases line up with TRBD2. The ends lost 8 bases at V and 6 bases at J; junction bases unmatched: 13. The CDR3 has 15 amino acids. The germline V gene encodes CDR1 WNHNN and CDR2 SYGVQD (reference sequence). The CDR3 sequence is CASGGSSGSTDTQYF. The CDR3 DNA reads as TGCGCCAGCGGTGGTTCGAGCGGGAGTACGGATACGCAGTATTTT.

A note on this clone: The conserved closing phenylalanine or tryptophan is absent in this CDR3, likely reflecting a read error. V and J are TRBV6-1 and TRBJ2-1; D is possibly TRBD2 (6 bases). The CDR3 contains 15 residues. Trimming cost V 6 bases and J 3 bases, with 15 bases left between them. Germline CDR1 is MNHNS and CDR2 is SASEGT. The CDR3 is CASRLTSRFYNEQFL. The CDR3 coding sequence is TGTGCCAGCAGACTGACTAGTAGGTTCTACAATGAGCAGTTCTTA.

This clone is labeled as medium-sized. The rearrangement joins TRBV6-1 to TRBJ2-7; D may be TRBD1 (5 bases). This CDR3 has 14 residues. The germline gives CDR1 MNHNS, CDR2 SASEGT. V was trimmed by 8 bases and J by 0 bases, leaving 14 bases between them. The CDR3 protein is CASQGGLSSYEQYF. The CDR3 nucleotides are TGTGCCAGCCAGGGCGGTCTAAGCTCCTACGAGCAGTACTTC.

The CDR3, as DNA: TGTGCCAGCAGTTACATACAGGGGGCGCATTTTTCTGGGGCCAACGTCCTGACTTTC. This sequence encodes CASSYIQGAHFSGANVLTF. This rearrangement joins TRBV6-2 or TRBV6-3 to TRBJ2-6, with 9 bases identical to TRBD1. CDR3 length: 19 amino acids. Germline assignment: CDR1 MNHEY and CDR2 SVGEGT. V dropped 2 bases and J dropped 1; count of bases not matched to a gene: 9.

This clone was seen repeatedly, ten times or more. The chain carries TRBV7-6 and TRBJ1-2; a weak D match, TRBD1 (6 bases). Trimming removed 4 bases at V and 7 bases at J, with 13 bases between. CDR1 is SGHVS, CDR2 FNYEAQ, per germline. CDR3 length equals 13 residues. CDR3 DNA sequence: TGTGCCAGCAGCTCCGTGGGGGGCGCTGGCTACACCTTC. This gives the protein CASSSVGGAGYTF. The variable domain in full, with the rest retrieved from reference TRBV7-6 and TRBJ1-2, is GAGVSQSPRYKVTKRGQDVALRCDPISGHVSLYWYRQALGQGPEFLTYFNYEAQQDKSGLPNDRFSAERPEGSISTLTIQRTEQRDSAMYRCASSSVGGAGYTFGSGTRLTVV.

Points on this clone: At one end the junction does not follow the germline gene, possibly because of a read error. The rearrangement joins TRBV5-8 to TRBJ1-1, with D possibly matching TRBD1 (5 bases). The CDR3 has 15 amino acids. Germline lookup yields CDR1 SGHTS and CDR2 YDEGEE. The CDR3 sequence is CASSLGQRLNSEAFF. The CDR3 nucleotides read TGTGCCAGCAGCTTGGGACAGCGCCTGAACAGTGAAGCGTTCTTT.

The chain joins TRBV20-1 to TRBJ1-4; D is unclear. This CDR3 spans 13 amino acids. Germline-derived CDR1 and CDR2 are DFQATT and SNEGSKA (reference sequence). Trimming shortened V by 4 bases and J by 5 bases, and 11 bases separated the two germline ends. CDR3 residues: CSAKDPGNEKLFF. CDR3 sequence (DNA): TGCAGTGCTAAAGACCCTGGGAATGAAAAACTGTTTTTT.

This clone has at least ten counts. The chain is built from TRBV4-1 and TRBJ2-7; TRBD2 matches 8 bases. The CDR3 has 20 amino acids. The germline CDR1 and CDR2 sequences are MGHRA and YSYEKL. V was pared by 0 bases and J by 2 bases, with 18 bases of the junction left unmatched. The CDR3 coding sequence is TGCGCCAGCAGCCAAGATCTTCATCCCGGGATAGCGGGACTCACCTACGAGCAGTACTTC. Translation gives CASSQDLHPGIAGLTYEQYF.

This clone was detected many times. J is TRBJ2-6 and V is TRBV6-1; 7 bases fit TRBD1. The CDR3 sequence is 17 residues long. CDR1 MNHNS and CDR2 SASEGT come from the germline V gene. Trimming cost V 6 bases and J 4 bases; bases outside gene matches: 12. The CDR3 protein is CASSRQGTSSGANVLTF. The CDR3 coding sequence is TGTGCCAGCAGCAGACAGGGAACGTCTTCCGGGGCCAACGTCCTGACTTTC.

In this sample, this clone turned up many times. The CDR3, as DNA: TGTGCCAGTAGTAGTATTCAGAACTATGGCTACACCTTC. As protein: CASSSIQNYGYTF. This chain joins TRBV19 and TRBJ1-2; no definite D call. The germline V gene encodes CDR1 LNHDA and CDR2 SQIVND (reference sequence). The germline V and J ends were trimmed by 4 bases and 2 bases, with 8 bases remaining between them. CDR3 length: 13 amino acids.

This clone appeared many times. The chain is built from TRBV27 and TRBJ2-1; D perhaps matches TRBD2 (7 bases). The CDR3 has 17 amino acids. Deletions cut 7 bases from V and 0 bases from J, with 19 bases between. CDR1 is MNHEY and CDR2 is SMNVEV in the germline V gene (reference sequence). The CDR3 region has the DNA TGTGCCAGCAAAACCTTTAGGGGGGGCAGCTCCTACAATGAGCAGTTCTTC. Its translation: CASKTFRGGSSYNEQFF.

This clone came up many times. Being one base from a much bigger clone, this may be a read error. The V gene is TRBV6-1, the J gene TRBJ1-2, with a possible D match to TRBD1 (5 bases). CDR1 and CDR2 from the germline V gene are MNHNS and SASEGT. V was cut by 10 bases and J by 5 bases, with 14 bases left in between. The CDR3 totals 12 residues. CDR3 region: CANRTGLYGYTF. The CDR3 bases are TGTGCCAACAGGACGGGGTTATATGGCTACACCTTC.

Ten or more counts support this clone. The chain employs TRBV28 and TRBJ1-5; 8 nucleotides line up with TRBD1. The V and J ends lost 3 bases and 5 bases, in that order; junction bases with no gene match: 9. Germline V CDR1 and CDR2: MDHEN, SYDVKM. The CDR3 contains 16 residues. The CDR3 DNA sequence: TGTGCCAGCAGTTTTGGCGGCAGGGGGCCGGATCAGCCCCAGCATTTT. It yields the protein CASSFGGRGPDQPQHF.

By sample fraction, this clone is medium-sized. The V call is TRBV5-8, the J call TRBJ1-2; no definite D call. V gave up 4 bases and J gave up 2 bases, with 15 bases separating them. CDR3 length: 15 residues. Per the germline V gene, CDR1 is SGHTS and CDR2 is YDEGEE. This chain's CDR3 is CASSPTFDGNYGYTF. Here the CDR3 DNA reads TGTGCCAGCAGCCCAACCTTTGACGGAAACTATGGCTACACCTTC. The variable domain in full, with the rest retrieved from reference TRBV5-8 and TRBJ1-2, is EAGVTQSPTHLIKTRGQQATLRCSPISGHTSVYWYQQALGLGLQFLLWYDEGEERNRGNFPPRFSGRQFPNYSSELNVNALELEDSALYLCASSPTFDGNYGYTFGSGTRLTVV.